Listed below are T cell receptor beta chains from one sample, sequenced in a study of CD8+CD57+ T cells in acquired aplastic anemia. TCRdb recomputed calls from the reads with MiXCR, one row per CDR3 protein. The profile shows 150,000 to 180,000 distinct CDR3 sequences, 52% of them singletons. Specimen: sorted CD4+, CD8+, or CD8+CD57+ T cells (not recorded which) from PBMCs. Receptors originate from a human donor with aplastic anemia. Each CDR3 is given with its conserved first and last residue. A D gene is named only where the DNA matches it firmly. Expanded clones are given a class, and other clones once, few, many or no size at all.

D gene	clone size	J gene	V gene	CDR3 protein	CDR3 DNA
-	many	TRBJ1-1	TRBV19	CASSIGGLNEAFF	TGTGCCAGTAGTATAGGCGGACTCAACGAAGCTTTCTTT
-	-	TRBJ2-3	TRBV19	CASSIQSAQDTQYF	TGTGCCAGTAGTATTCAAAGTGCCCAGGATACGCAGTATTTT
TRBD1	-	TRBJ2-1	TRBV7-9	CASSTTGGAHNEQFF	TGTGCCAGCAGCACTACAGGGGGCGCGCACAATGAGCAGTTCTTC
-	few	TRBJ2-7	TRBV2	CASTGTLSYEQYF	TGTGCCAGCACCGGCACTCTCTCCTACGAGCAGTACTTC
TRBD1	-	TRBJ2-7	TRBV12-3/TRBV12-4	CASTKDRVHSHQVKRDEQYF	TGTGCCAGCACTAAGGACAGGGTCCACTCTCATCAGGTAAAGCGGGACGAGCAGTACTTC
-	-	TRBJ1-1	TRBV29-1	CSVNRVNTEAFF	TGCAGCGTGAACAGGGTGAACACTGAAGCTTTCTTT
TRBD2	few	TRBJ2-3	TRBV12-3/TRBV12-4	CASSLGTSGAFSTDTQYF	TGTGCCAGCAGCCTTGGGACTAGCGGGGCTTTTAGCACAGATACGCAGTATTTT
-	-	TRBJ2-7	TRBV11-2	CASSLDFSSGYEQYF	TGTGCCAGCAGCTTAGATTTTTCTTCGGGTTACGAGCAGTACTTC
-	many	TRBJ1-2	TRBV11-2	CASSLGAGAVYGYTF	TGTGCCAGCAGCTTAGGCGCTGGGGCAGTCTATGGCTACACCTTC
TRBD2	once	TRBJ2-3	TRBV14	CASSTLSGGLTDTQYF	TGTGCCAGTAGTACCCTTAGCGGGGGACTCACAGATACGCAGTATTTT
-	-	TRBJ1-4	TRBV7-4	CASSLALGHNEKLFF	TGTGCCAGCAGCTTAGCGCTCGGCCACAATGAAAAACTGTTTTTT
TRBD1	-	TRBJ1-3	TRBV2	CASEEGAGNTIYF	TGTGCCAGCGAGGAGGGGGCGGGAAACACCATATATTTT
-	many	TRBJ2-7	TRBV4-1	CASSQVGGEQYF	TGCGCCAGCAGCCAAGTAGGAGGGGAGCAGTACTTC
-	many	TRBJ2-7	TRBV5-6	CASSSQYLEGTLYEQYF	TGTGCCAGCAGCTCCCAATATTTGGAGGGGACCCTCTACGAGCAGTACTTC
-	few	TRBJ2-1	TRBV7-3	CASSRSRGDEQFF	TGTGCCAGCAGCCGCAGCCGAGGCGATGAGCAGTTCTTC
-	-	TRBJ2-2	TRBV6-1	CASTRDSGGTGELFF	TGTGCCAGCACCCGGGACAGCGGGGGCACCGGGGAGCTGTTTTTT
-	few	TRBJ2-7	TRBV6-1	CAANRGGNEQYF	TGTGCCGCAAACAGGGGGGGCAACGAGCAGTACTTC
-	few	TRBJ2-5	TRBV20-1	CSATYETQYF	TGCAGTGCTACTTACGAGACCCAGTACTTC
TRBD1	-	TRBJ2-7	TRBV10-2	CASSEANRGRYEQYF	TGCGCCAGCAGTGAGGCGAACAGGGGACGGTACGAGCAGTACTTC
-	once	TRBJ1-1	TRBV19	CASSIVPGNTEAFF	TGTGCCAGTAGTATAGTACCAGGGAACACTGAAGCTTTCTTT
TRBD1	-	TRBJ1-3	TRBV2	CASSGQGLENTIYF	TGTGCCAGCAGTGGACAGGGATTGGAAAACACCATATATTTT
TRBD1	-	TRBJ1-2	TRBV4-3	CASSQAGQWDGYTF	TGCGCCAGCAGCCAAGCGGGACAGTGGGACGGCTACACCTTC
TRBD1	many	TRBJ1-3	TRBV10-3	CAIRTLMDRGDTIYF	TGTGCCATCAGGACTCTGATGGACAGGGGCGACACCATATATTTT
TRBD1	-	TRBJ2-7	TRBV7-2	CASSLPGGYEQYF	TGTGCCAGCAGCTTACCAGGGGGCTACGAGCAGTACTTC
-	-	TRBJ2-1	TRBV7-2	CASSLGVPGAPYNEQFF	TGTGCCAGCAGCTTAGGGGTTCCGGGGGCCCCCTACAATGAGCAGTTCTTC
TRBD1	-	TRBJ1-2	TRBV7-6	CASSRGQGIYGYTF	TGTGCCAGCAGCAGGGGACAGGGAATATACGGCTACACCTTC
-	-	TRBJ2-6	TRBV15	CATSRPGQFGANVLTF	TGTGCCACCAGCAGACCCGGACAGTTTGGGGCCAACGTCCTGACTTTC